This TCR beta chain is from a study of CD4 T cells in relation to SARS-CoV-2 and coronaviruses. CD4+ T cells from unexposed donors were obtained before the COVID-19 pandemic (2011-2018). Isolation of CD4+ T cells took place after about 10 days in culture. Cultures held two million PBMCs per well with approximately 10 IU/ml IL-2. The count of this clone is one. The antigen is unknown. The germline V gene has CDR1 LNHDA and CDR2 SQIVND (reference sequence). The length of the CDR3 is 14 residues. Trimming left V 10 bases short and J 1 base short, with 14 bases between. Assay used: immunoSEQ multiplex PCR; TCRdb lists only in-frame clones, some missing. The repertoire consists of under 20,000 clones, with 74% occurring once and the leading ten covering approximately 28%.

The clonotype originates from a human donor in good health. The gene calls are TRBV19 and TRBJ1-3; weak D call: TRBD1 (5 bases). The sample comprised CD4+ T cells from PBMCs, cultured in vitro. In DNA form, the CDR3 reads TGTGCCACCCGCGTGGGGGTTTCTGGAAACACCATATATTTT. It translates to CATRVGVSGNTIYF.